This entry lists 10 T cell receptor beta chains sequenced from one sample in a study of memory CD4+ T cells and cytomegalovirus serostatus. Single viable CD3+CD4+CD8-CD45RO+ cells were sorted as the memory CD4+ T cells. Sequencing used immunoSEQ multiplex PCR; TCRdb keeps in-frame clones, though not all of them. The sample includes about 52,000 clones, 80% seen only once; the top ten take around 1.5%. The sample was memory CD4+ T cells from blood. The source of these receptors is an adult in good health and CMV-seropositive.

Here the CDR3 DNA reads TGTGCCAGCAGGTCTACAGGGTTCACTGAAGCTTTCTTT. This encodes CASRSTGFTEAFF. The chain recombines TRBV2 with TRBJ1-1, with D perhaps TRBD1 (6 bases). The CDR3 is 13 residues long. With 6 bases removed from V and 4 bases from J, the gap between germline ends came to 12 bases. CDR1 and CDR2 (germline): SNHLY, FYNNEI. The full variable domain, rest sourced from reference TRBV2 and TRBJ1-1, is EPEVTQTPSHQVTQMGQEVILRCVPISNHLYFYWYRQILGQKVEFLVSFYNNEISEKSEIFDDQFSVERPDGSNFTLKIRSTKLEDSAMYFCASRSTGFTEAFFGQGTRLTVV.

The chain links TRBV5-4 to TRBJ1-2; 10 nucleotides match TRBD1. This CDR3 has 13 residues. V was clipped by 4 bases and J by 6 bases; unmatched bases: 3. From germline, CDR1 is SGHNT and CDR2 YYREEE (reference sequence). The CDR3 nucleotides read TGTGCCAGCAGCGGGACAGGGGTTGATGGCTACACCTTC. This codes for CASSGTGVDGYTF. Variable domain in full (rest from reference TRBV5-4 and TRBJ1-2): ETGVTQSPTHLIKTRGQQVTLRCSSQSGHNTVSWYQQALGQGPQFIFQYYREEENGRGNFPPRFSGLQFPNYSSELNVNALELDDSALYLCASSGTGVDGYTFGSGTRLTVV.

Here the CDR3 reads CASSNRPGGGNTIYF. Written as DNA, the CDR3 is TGTGCCAGCAGCAATAGGCCAGGTGGGGGAAACACCATATATTTT. V is TRBV11-2 and J is TRBJ1-3; no clear D gene. The CDR3 has 15 amino acids. Germline V lookup: CDR1 SGHAT, CDR2 FQNNGV. Trimming shortened V by 5 bases and J by 4 bases, and 15 bases separated the two germline ends.

The chain combines TRBV28 with TRBJ2-7; 10 bases map to TRBD1. The V and J ends lost 7 bases and 2 bases, in that order; junction bases with no gene match: 5. This CDR3 comprises 14 residues. CDR1 is MDHEN and CDR2 is SYDVKM in the germline V gene. The CDR3, as DNA: TGTGCCAGCATTAGGACAGGGGGAACCTACGAGCAGTACTTC. This translates into CASIRTGGTYEQYF.

The chain uses TRBV9 and TRBJ1-4; maybe TRBD1 (5 bases). The CDR3 totals 14 residues. Germline V gene sequence: CDR1 SGDLS, CDR2 YYNGEE. Trimming took off 4 bases at V and 6 bases at J, with 13 bases between the two ends. CDR3 nucleotide sequence: TGTGCCAGCAGCCCCGGGACGGGAGATGAAAAACTGTTTTTT. Residues: CASSPGTGDEKLFF.

The gene calls are TRBV27 and TRBJ1-5, with D possibly being TRBD1 (6 bases). V gave up 6 bases and J gave up 4 bases, with 16 bases separating them. The length of the CDR3 is 15 residues. CDR1 is MNHEY and CDR2 is SMNVEV in the germline V gene (reference sequence). CDR3 residues: CASRGRGGGNQPQHF. For the CDR3, the DNA is TGTGCCAGCAGAGGTAGGGGGGGAGGTAATCAGCCCCAGCATTTT.

This clone came up a few times. This chain links TRBV2 with TRBJ1-6, with D unclear. CDR1 is SNHLY and CDR2 is FYNNEI in the germline V gene. Deletions cut 1 base from V and 4 bases from J, with 8 bases between. CDR3 length equals 15 residues. The chain's CDR3 is CASSEDPGYNSPLHF. Written as DNA, the CDR3 is TGTGCCAGCAGTGAAGATCCAGGTTATAATTCACCCCTCCACTTT.

The chain links TRBV5-4 to TRBJ2-5; 9 bases align to TRBD2. CDR1 is SGHNT and CDR2 is YYREEE in the germline V gene (reference sequence). Losses at the gene ends were 5 bases for V and 2 bases for J; bases not matched to a gene: 13. This CDR3 contains 17 residues. Written as DNA, the CDR3 is TGTGCCAGCAGATCCGGGGGCGCTAGCGGGGATCAAGAGACCCAGTACTTC. This sequence encodes CASRSGGASGDQETQYF.

The J gene is TRBJ1-3, the V gene TRBV6-1, with unresolved D. CDR1 and CDR2 (germline): MNHNS, SASEGT. The CDR3 sequence is 15 residues long. V lost 8 bases, J lost 4 bases, and 18 bases lay in between. CDR3 in amino acids: CASQLSRFTGNTIYF. As DNA, the CDR3 is TGTGCCAGCCAACTATCCAGGTTCACAGGAAACACCATATATTTT.

This clone was counted only a few times. This rearrangement joins TRBV6-1 to TRBJ1-4; a weak D match, TRBD1 (5 bases). Trimming removed 4 bases from V and 5 bases from J, with 14 bases in between. Per the germline V gene, CDR1 is MNHNS and CDR2 is SASEGT. This CDR3 has 15 residues. The CDR3 protein is CASSVRQIQNEKLFF. The CDR3 DNA reads TGTGCCAGCAGTGTTAGACAGATTCAGAATGAAAAACTGTTTTTT.